This entry lists 10 T cell receptor beta chains sequenced from one sample in a study of blood T cell repertoires in COVID-19. Profiling relied on immunoSEQ multiplex PCR, and the TCRdb table lists in-frame clones only, not all of them. The repertoire holds 55,000 to 70,000 clones, 80% to 90% seen once, with roughly 8% in the top ten. Material for sequencing was peripheral blood. These receptors were taken from a woman between 65 and 79 years old with active COVID-19.

This clone was counted once. This rearrangement joins TRBV6-4 to TRBJ2-3; perhaps TRBD2 as D (6 bases). Germline assignment: CDR1 MRHNA and CDR2 SNTAGT. Trimming pared 4 bases from V and 2 bases from J, leaving 7 bases between. The CDR3 extends over 13 amino acids. CDR3 residues: CASSAGDTDTQYF. The DNA of the CDR3 is TGTGCCAGCAGTGCGGGGGACACAGATACGCAGTATTTT.

This rearrangement joins TRBV5-1 to TRBJ1-6; D might be TRBD1 (6 bases). The CDR3 has 14 residues. Germline loops: CDR1 SGHRS, CDR2 YFSETQ. V gave up 0 bases and J gave up 9 bases, with 10 bases separating them. CDR3 nucleotides: TGCGCCAGCAGCTTGGGCTCGACAGGTTCACCCCTCCACTTT. Its protein product is CASSLGSTGSPLHF.

The V and J genes are TRBV19 and TRBJ1-2; 7 positions agree with TRBD1. The J segment lost 2 bases and the V segment lost 6 bases, leaving 3 bases of the junction unmatched. This CDR3 region has 13 residues. Germline assignment: CDR1 LNHDA and CDR2 SQIVND (reference sequence). As DNA, the CDR3 is TGTGCCAGTAGACCGGGACAGAACTATGGCTACACCTTC. Translated, it gives CASRPGQNYGYTF.

The rearrangement joins TRBV4-2 to TRBJ2-3; D is ambiguous. V lost 1 base and J 2 bases, leaving 7 bases between the germline ends. Looked up from germline, CDR1 is LGHNA and CDR2 is YNFKEQ. There are 14 residues in the CDR3. CDR3 in DNA: TGTGCCAGCAGCCAAGCTCGTATCACAGATACGCAGTATTTT. Amino acids: CASSQARITDTQYF.

This sequence joins TRBV7-9 and TRBJ1-3; 9 positions match TRBD1. CDR3 length equals 14 residues. CDR1 is SEHNR and CDR2 is FQNEAQ in the germline V gene (reference sequence). Losses at the gene ends were 4 bases for V and 4 bases for J; bases not matched to a gene: 2. This CDR3 is CASSWTGEGNTIYF. CDR3 in DNA: TGTGCCAGCAGCTGGACAGGGGAAGGAAACACCATATATTTT. Using reference TRBV7-9 and TRBJ1-3 for the parts outside the CDR3, the full variable domain is DTGVSQNPRHKITKRGQNVTFRCDPISEHNRLYWYRQTLGQGPEFLTYFQNEAQLEKSRLLSDRFSAERPKGSFSTLEIQRTEQGDSAMYLCASSWTGEGNTIYFGEGSWLTVV.

The chain uses TRBV2 and TRBJ2-4, with 9 positions matching TRBD2. The V segment lost 8 bases and the J segment 9 bases; nucleotides outside the gene matches: 5. This CDR3 has 12 amino acids. Germline CDR1 SNHLY, CDR2 FYNNEI. This CDR3 is CASETSGGIQYF. CDR3 coding DNA: TGTGCCAGCGAGACTAGCGGTGGCATTCAGTACTTC.

This clone was counted once. The chain uses TRBV7-6 and TRBJ1-4; D might be TRBD1 (5 bases). The V gene lost 0 bases and the J gene lost 8 bases, with 10 bases spanning the gap. This CDR3 region has 14 residues. CDR1 is SGHVS, CDR2 FNYEAQ, per germline. The CDR3 DNA sequence: TGTGCCAGCAGCTTAGCAGGGGCGGGAGAAAAACTGTTTTTT. Translating gives CASSLAGAGEKLFF. Drawing the rest from reference TRBV7-6 and TRBJ1-4, the complete variable domain is GAGVSQSPRYKVTKRGQDVALRCDPISGHVSLYWYRQALGQGPEFLTYFNYEAQQDKSGLPNDRFSAERPEGSISTLTIQRTEQRDSAMYRCASSLAGAGEKLFFGSGTQLSVL.

This clone has just one count. J is TRBJ1-2 and V is TRBV6-5; D perhaps matches TRBD1 (6 bases). The V end was cut by 6 bases, the J end by 3 bases, with 11 bases between. The CDR3 totals 13 residues. Looked up from germline, CDR1 is MNHEY and CDR2 is SVGAGI. DNA of the CDR3: TGTGCCAGCAGCTTGACAGGCCACTATGGCTACACCTTC. Amino acids: CASSLTGHYGYTF.

The DNA of the CDR3 is TGTGCCAGTAGTATAAGTCTCCAGGGCGGCTACACCTTC. Protein sequence: CASSISLQGGYTF. The V gene is TRBV19, the J gene TRBJ1-2; D possibly corresponds to TRBD1 (5 bases). V lost 2 bases to trimming and J lost 8 bases, with 12 bases between them. Germline V gene sequence: CDR1 LNHDA, CDR2 SQIVND (reference sequence). This CDR3 spans 13 amino acids.

The rearrangement uses TRBV7-8 and TRBJ2-7; weak D call: TRBD1 (8 bases). The germline gives CDR1 SGHVS, CDR2 FQNEAQ. This CDR3 contains 14 residues. The germline V and J ends were trimmed by 5 bases and 4 bases, with 15 bases remaining between them. The CDR3 DNA follows: TGTGCCAGCAGCCGTGGACAGGGAGGGTACGAGCAGTACTTC. As protein: CASSRGQGGYEQYF. The full variable domain, in which reference TRBV7-8 and TRBJ2-7 provide the parts outside the CDR3, is GAGVSQSPRYKVAKRGQDVALRCDPISGHVSLFWYQQALGQGPEFLTYFQNEAQLDKSGLPSDRFFAERPEGSVSTLKIQRTQQEDSAVYLCASSRGQGGYEQYFGPGTRLTVT.